The text below deals with one T cell receptor beta chain. CDR3 length equals 14 residues. Germline V gene lookup returns CDR1 MNHEY and CDR2 SVGAGI. The trim removed 4 bases at V and 5 bases at J, leaving 4 bases unmatched. This specimen comes from a study of technical replicates of blood from several donors. Produced via immunoSEQ multiplex PCR; TCRdb's table is partial and in-frame only. The sample includes some 75,000 clones, about 97% seen only once; the top ten take about 0.3%. What was sequenced was T cells isolated from PBMCs. The chain couples TRBV6-5 to TRBJ1-5; 8 positions agree with TRBD1. This sequence originates from a human donor in good health. The CDR3 nucleotides read TGTGCCAGCAGTTTTCTGACAGGGGATCAGCCCCAGCATTTT. Residues: CASSFLTGDQPQHF.